This T cell receptor (beta chain) was sequenced in a study of blood T cell repertoires in COVID-19. Study background: Specimens from acute and convalescent COVID-19 originated in the United States, Italy and Spain. Sample material is recorded as cDNA or gDNA derived from T cells, B-cell-depleted T cells, or PBMCs.

Enrollment of patients from Seattle took place during active infection, with longitudinal follow-up. The CDR3 sequence is 16 residues long. Trimming removed 0 bases at V and 5 bases at J, with 17 bases between. The germline V gene encodes CDR1 LNHNV and CDR2 YYDKDF (reference sequence). In the authors' methods: Counts of nucleated cells, estimated from reference gene primer amplification, were obtained. TCRdb's table, derived via immunoSEQ multiplex PCR, lists solely in-frame clones and lacks some. V, J and clone size reflect that table, while D and trimming were determined from the DNA. Seen here are approximately 70,000 clones, 87% observed once, and the top ten hold about 3.4%.

This TCR came from a woman aged 50 to 60 with COVID-19, enrolled during active disease. The V and J genes are TRBV15 and TRBJ2-7, with a weak D call TRBD2 (6 bases). Sequenced material: peripheral blood. CDR3 residues: CATSRDLGLEADEQYF. The CDR3 coding sequence is TGTGCCACCAGCAGAGATTTGGGACTGGAGGCCGACGAGCAGTACTTC.